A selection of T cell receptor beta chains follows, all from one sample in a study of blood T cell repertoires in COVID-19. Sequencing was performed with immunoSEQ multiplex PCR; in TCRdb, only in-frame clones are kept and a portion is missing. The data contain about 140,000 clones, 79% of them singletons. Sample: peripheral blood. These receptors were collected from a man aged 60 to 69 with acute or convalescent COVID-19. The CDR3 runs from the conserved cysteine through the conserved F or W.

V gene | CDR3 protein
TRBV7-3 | CASSHGSSGNEQFF
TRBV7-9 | CASSFGARETQYF
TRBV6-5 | CASSITGDYEQYF
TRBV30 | CAWNSNYGYTF
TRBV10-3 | CAISDSSGVQAGREQFF
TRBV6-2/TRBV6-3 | CASSTSLGLAGVYEQYF
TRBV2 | CASSGTGSYGYTF
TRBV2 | CASNPTGLAFSNSPLHF
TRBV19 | CASSPAGYNEQFF
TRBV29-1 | CSVERVGEQYF
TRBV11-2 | CASSLSGSGEAFF
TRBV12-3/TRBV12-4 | CATRFLGANVLTF
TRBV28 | CASSSAGGPPIEQYF
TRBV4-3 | CASSQDPQWRDSTDTQYF
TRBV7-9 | CASSLKGRGPTDTQYF
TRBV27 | CASSLAVNYEQFF
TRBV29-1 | CSVAQGGGNQPQHF
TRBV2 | CASFGEDSPLHF
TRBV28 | CASTLGQIYEAFF
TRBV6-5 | CASSRTGVGYGYTF
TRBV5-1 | CASSGDTRNDEKLFF
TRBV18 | CASSPIAGQGGIYEQYF
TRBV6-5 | CASKPGGISYEQYF
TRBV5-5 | CASSLRPLAGGGVTGELFF
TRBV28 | CAARQGHTPYEQYF
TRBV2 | CASSEAHREPEQYF
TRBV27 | CASSPERLAGFLREQFF
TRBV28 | CASSSAGQGGEQYF
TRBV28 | CASNLGAAGFDGYTF
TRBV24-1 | CATRGQGDTQYF
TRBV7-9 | CASSPLQGPNEKLFF